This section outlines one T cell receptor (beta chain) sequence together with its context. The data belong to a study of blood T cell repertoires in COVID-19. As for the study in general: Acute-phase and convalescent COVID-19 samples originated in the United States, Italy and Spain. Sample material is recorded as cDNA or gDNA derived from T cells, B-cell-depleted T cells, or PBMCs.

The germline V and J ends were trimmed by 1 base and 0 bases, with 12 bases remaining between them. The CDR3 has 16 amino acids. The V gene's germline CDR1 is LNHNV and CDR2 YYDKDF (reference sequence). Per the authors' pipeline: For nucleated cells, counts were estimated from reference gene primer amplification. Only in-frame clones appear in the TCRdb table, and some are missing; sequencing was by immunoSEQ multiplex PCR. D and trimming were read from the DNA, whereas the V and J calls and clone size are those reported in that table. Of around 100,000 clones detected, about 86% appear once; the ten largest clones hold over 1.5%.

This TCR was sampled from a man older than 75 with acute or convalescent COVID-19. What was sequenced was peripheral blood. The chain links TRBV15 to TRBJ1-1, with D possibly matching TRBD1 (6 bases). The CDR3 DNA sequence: TGTGCCACCAGCAGAGGTGGACAGTTAATGAACACTGAAGCTTTCTTT. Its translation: CATSRGGQLMNTEAFF. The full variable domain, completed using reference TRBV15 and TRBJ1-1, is DAMVIQNPRYQVTQFGKPVTLSCSQTLNHNVMYWYQQKSSQAPKLLFHYYDKDFNNEADTPDNFQSRRPNTSFCFLDIRSPGLGDTAMYLCATSRGGQLMNTEAFFGQGTRLTVV.